This paragraph reports one T cell receptor (beta chain). Its specificity is unknown. Profiling relied on immunoSEQ multiplex PCR, and the TCRdb table lists in-frame clones only, not all of them. Altogether tens of thousands of clones are present, about 89% being singletons, with the ten largest covering just under 5%. This sample is part of a study of T cell responses to AZD1222 COVID-19 vaccine. Study-wide results and limits: Just a handful of people given AZD1222 tested seropositive at baseline. Most donors were white British, females outnumbered males, and clonal diversity was possibly underestimated.

CDR1 SGHRS and CDR2 YFSETQ come from the germline V gene. Trimming stripped 1 base from V and 6 bases from J, with 12 bases between. The length of the CDR3 is 14 residues. The source material was peripheral blood, sampled 28 days after the second AZD1222 dose. The receptor's source is an adult who received the AZD1222 COVID-19 vaccine. This sequence joins TRBV5-1 and TRBJ2-3, with no clear D. The CDR3: CASSLLRARDTQYF. CDR3 sequence (DNA): TGCGCCAGCAGCTTGTTACGGGCCAGGGATACGCAGTATTTT.